This is a list of T cell receptor beta chains from one sample in a study of OX40 agonist ivuxolimab in advanced cancers. The method was immunoSEQ multiplex PCR; TCRdb's version includes in-frame clones alone and lacks a portion of them. The data contain 65,000 to 95,000 clones, approximately 86% of them singletons. The sequences come from CD4+ or CD8+ T cells sorted from blood, collected in a trial of the OX40 agonist ivuxolimab. Receptors were obtained from an adult with an advanced solid tumor such as melanoma, head and neck, liver or kidney cancer. CDR3s include the opening cysteine and the closing phenylalanine or tryptophan. A D gene is named only where the DNA matches it firmly. Expanded clones are given a class, and other clones once, few, many or no size at all.

V: TRBV7-9; D: .; J: TRBJ2-7; size: .; CDR3: CASSRLDSYEQYF; DNA: TGTGCCAGCAGCCGGCTCGACTCCTACGAGCAGTACTTC
V: TRBV6-1; D: .; J: TRBJ2-7; size: .; CDR3: CASSERLVVSYEQYF; DNA: TGTGCCAGCAGTGAGCGACTAGTAGTTTCCTACGAGCAGTACTTC
V: TRBV7-8; D: TRBD2; J: TRBJ2-1; size: .; CDR3: CASSSPLAGGGNEQFF; DNA: TGTGCCAGCAGCTCCCCCCTAGCGGGAGGAGGGAATGAGCAGTTCTTC
V: TRBV7-8; D: TRBD2; J: TRBJ2-2; size: .; CDR3: CASSLGVAGSGNTGELFF; DNA: TGTGCCAGCAGCTTAGGGGTAGCGGGGAGCGGTAACACCGGGGAGCTGTTTTTT
V: TRBV6-1; D: TRBD1; J: TRBJ1-5; size: once; CDR3: CASSEGHGGQGYHQPQHF; DNA: TGTGCCAGCAGTGAAGGGCACGGAGGACAGGGGTATCATCAGCCCCAGCATTTT
V: TRBV27; D: .; J: TRBJ2-5; size: .; CDR3: CASSLVGSRQETQYF; DNA: TGTGCCAGCAGTTTAGTAGGGTCGCGCCAAGAGACCCAGTACTTC
V: TRBV30; D: TRBD1; J: TRBJ1-4; size: .; CDR3: CAWGSGTAPSEKLFF; DNA: TGTGCCTGGGGCTCGGGGACAGCTCCGAGCGAAAAACTGTTTTTT
V: TRBV27; D: .; J: TRBJ1-5; size: .; CDR3: CASRDNSNQPQHF; DNA: TGTGCCAGCCGGGACAATAGCAATCAGCCCCAGCATTTT
V: TRBV19; D: TRBD1; J: TRBJ1-5; size: few; CDR3: CASSIYGTGFQPQHF; DNA: TGTGCCAGTAGTATATACGGGACAGGGTTTCAGCCCCAGCATTTT
V: TRBV6-1; D: TRBD1; J: TRBJ2-7; size: .; CDR3: CASGQGEYEQYF; DNA: TGTGCCAGTGGACAGGGCGAGTACGAGCAGTACTTC
V: TRBV27; D: TRBD2; J: TRBJ2-3; size: .; CDR3: CASSLAAGRTDTQYF; DNA: TGTGCCAGCAGTCTCGCAGCGGGACGCACAGATACGCAGTATTTT
V: TRBV7-2; D: .; J: TRBJ2-2; size: .; CDR3: CASSLGTGELFF; DNA: TGTGCCAGCAGCCTGGGAACCGGGGAGCTGTTTTTT
V: TRBV11-3; D: .; J: TRBJ2-7; size: .; CDR3: CASSSRDVTYEQYF; DNA: TGTGCCAGCAGCTCCCGGGACGTAACCTACGAGCAGTACTTC
V: TRBV27; D: .; J: TRBJ2-1; size: once; CDR3: CASKTQIKGPEQFF; DNA: TGTGCCAGCAAAACTCAAATCAAAGGACCTGAGCAGTTCTTC
V: TRBV7-9; D: .; J: TRBJ2-5; size: .; CDR3: CASSPRTDYQETQYF; DNA: TGTGCCAGCAGCCCCCGGACAGACTACCAAGAGACCCAGTACTTC
V: TRBV6-5; D: .; J: TRBJ2-1; size: .; CDR3: CASSYVRGHNEQFF; DNA: TGTGCCAGCAGTTACGTCCGGGGGCACAATGAGCAGTTCTTC
V: TRBV19; D: .; J: TRBJ2-7; size: medium-sized; CDR3: CASSISGNSYEQYF; DNA: TGTGCCAGTAGTATCTCGGGGAACTCCTACGAGCAGTACTTC
V: TRBV18; D: .; J: TRBJ2-7; size: .; CDR3: CASSPPGSSYEQYF; DNA: TGTGCCAGCTCACCACCGGGATCTTCCTACGAGCAGTACTTC
V: TRBV11-2; D: .; J: TRBJ1-1; size: .; CDR3: CASSFGPANTEAFF; DNA: TGTGCCAGCAGCTTCGGACCGGCGAACACTGAAGCTTTCTTT
V: TRBV9; D: .; J: TRBJ2-1; size: .; CDR3: CASSVEPQFSINNEQFF; DNA: TGTGCCAGCAGCGTAGAACCCCAATTCTCAATAAACAATGAGCAGTTCTTC
V: TRBV2; D: .; J: TRBJ2-1; size: .; CDR3: CASRVWTEIVGYNEQFF; DNA: TGTGCCAGCAGGGTATGGACTGAGATAGTAGGCTACAATGAGCAGTTCTTC
V: TRBV10-1; D: .; J: TRBJ2-5; size: .; CDR3: CARREPGGEETQYF; DNA: TGCGCCAGACGGGAGCCAGGGGGTGAAGAGACCCAGTACTTC
V: TRBV9; D: .; J: TRBJ1-4; size: .; CDR3: CASSEGLNEKLFF; DNA: TGTGCCAGCAGCGAGGGGCTCAATGAAAAACTGTTTTTT
V: TRBV4-3; D: .; J: TRBJ1-3; size: once; CDR3: CASSQDSGVRDTIYF; DNA: TGCGCCAGCAGCCAAGATTCGGGAGTGAGAGACACCATATATTTT
V: TRBV7-8; D: TRBD1; J: TRBJ2-3; size: .; CDR3: CASSWGQARGTQYF; DNA: TGTGCCAGCAGCTGGGGACAGGCCCGGGGTACGCAGTATTTT
V: TRBV9; D: TRBD2; J: TRBJ2-3; size: .; CDR3: CASSLSGTTDTQYF; DNA: TGTGCCAGCAGCTTAAGCGGGACCACAGATACGCAGTATTTT
V: TRBV6-5; D: .; J: TRBJ1-1; size: .; CDR3: CASSYSREGAFF; DNA: TGTGCCAGCAGTTACTCTCGGGAGGGTGCTTTCTTT
V: TRBV6-1; D: .; J: TRBJ2-7; size: .; CDR3: CASSASDYEQYF; DNA: TGTGCCAGCAGTGCGTCAGACTACGAGCAGTACTTC
V: TRBV6-6; D: .; J: TRBJ2-5; size: .; CDR3: CASSSGRIETQYF; DNA: TGTGCCAGCAGCTCCGGACGGATTGAGACCCAGTACTTC
V: TRBV7-9; D: .; J: TRBJ2-2; size: .; CDR3: CASSQDSESGELFF; DNA: TGTGCCAGCAGCCAAGATTCGGAGAGCGGGGAGCTGTTTTTT
V: TRBV29-1; D: TRBD1; J: TRBJ2-7; size: .; CDR3: CSVATGSYEQYF; DNA: TGCAGCGTTGCGACAGGGTCCTACGAGCAGTACTTC
V: TRBV18; D: TRBD1; J: TRBJ2-2; size: .; CDR3: CASSPGTATGELFF; DNA: TGTGCCAGCTCACCCGGGACAGCGACCGGGGAGCTGTTTTTT
V: TRBV6-1; D: .; J: TRBJ2-5; size: once; CDR3: CASSESSVSQYF; DNA: TGTGCCAGCAGTGAATCTTCCGTCTCCCAGTACTTC
V: TRBV10-2; D: .; J: TRBJ2-7; size: .; CDR3: CASGDTMNPYEQYF; DNA: TGCGCCAGCGGAGATACTATGAATCCCTACGAGCAGTACTTC
V: TRBV7-8; D: .; J: TRBJ2-7; size: .; CDR3: CASTMTSYEQYF; DNA: TGTGCCAGCACGATGACCTCCTACGAGCAGTACTTC
V: TRBV9; D: .; J: TRBJ1-2; size: few; CDR3: CASSVADYGGVYGYTF; DNA: TGTGCCAGCAGCGTAGCTGACTACGGGGGCGTCTATGGCTACACCTTC
V: TRBV5-1; D: TRBD2; J: TRBJ2-1; size: .; CDR3: CASSLGSSGYNEQFF; DNA: TGCGCCAGCAGCTTGGGATCTAGCGGCTACAATGAGCAGTTCTTC
V: TRBV19; D: TRBD2; J: TRBJ2-3; size: .; CDR3: CATTGTSGRVTQYF; DNA: TGTGCCACCACCGGGACTAGCGGGAGGGTTACGCAGTATTTT
V: TRBV7-9; D: .; J: TRBJ1-5; size: .; CDR3: CASSLARNQPQHF; DNA: TGTGCCAGCAGCTTAGCGAGGAATCAGCCCCAGCATTTT
V: TRBV9; D: .; J: TRBJ2-7; size: .; CDR3: CASSVGAGVEQYF; DNA: TGTGCCAGCAGCGTAGGGGCCGGCGTTGAGCAGTACTTC
V: TRBV28; D: TRBD2; J: TRBJ2-5; size: .; CDR3: CASYSVGLAGVDPQETQYF; DNA: TGTGCCAGCTATTCGGTGGGACTAGCGGGAGTTGATCCCCAAGAGACCCAGTACTTC
V: TRBV4-1; D: .; J: TRBJ2-3; size: .; CDR3: CASSQTLAVPDKRTDTQYF; DNA: TGCGCCAGCAGCCAAACACTAGCAGTACCCGATAAACGCACAGATACGCAGTATTTT
V: TRBV5-4; D: TRBD1; J: TRBJ1-5; size: .; CDR3: CASSVQGARQPQHF; DNA: TGTGCCAGCAGCGTACAGGGGGCGCGACAGCCCCAGCATTTT
V: TRBV7-8; D: TRBD2; J: TRBJ2-5; size: .; CDR3: CASSLEGLASPQETQYF; DNA: TGTGCCAGCAGCTTAGAGGGACTAGCGAGTCCCCAAGAGACCCAGTACTTC
V: TRBV5-4; D: .; J: TRBJ1-5; size: .; CDR3: CASSLDTNQPQHF; DNA: TGTGCCAGCAGCCTGGACACCAATCAGCCCCAGCATTTT
V: TRBV4-2; D: .; J: TRBJ2-7; size: .; CDR3: CASSQGLTGRTDEQYF; DNA: TGTGCCAGCAGCCAAGGGCTGACAGGGAGGACGGACGAGCAGTACTTC
V: TRBV7-8; D: .; J: TRBJ2-6; size: .; CDR3: CASSLDRAGANVLTF; DNA: TGTGCCAGCAGCTTAGACAGGGCTGGGGCCAACGTCCTGACTTTC
V: TRBV6-5; D: .; J: TRBJ2-2; size: .; CDR3: CASSYANTGELFF; DNA: TGTGCCAGCAGTTACGCGAACACCGGGGAGCTGTTTTTT
V: TRBV2; D: TRBD2; J: TRBJ2-1; size: .; CDR3: CASRSGLAGEQFF; DNA: TGTGCCAGCAGGTCTGGACTAGCTGGCGAGCAGTTCTTC